One and the same sample provided the 24 T cell receptor beta chains below, sequenced in a study of CD8 T cells in Susac syndrome. About 0.45 to 1 ug RNA was reverse transcribed with random hexamers. TCRdb used MiXCR to reprocess the immunoSEQ multiplex PCR reads, holding one entry per CDR3 protein. The sample has about 210,000 distinct CDR3 sequences, about 96% seen once. Source material: CD4+ T cells from PBMCs. Receptor source: a human donor with multiple sclerosis.

The rearrangement links TRBV9 to TRBJ2-1, with D tentatively TRBD1 or TRBD2 (6 bases each). CDR3 length: 15 amino acids. Germline assignment: CDR1 SGDLS and CDR2 YYNGEE. V lost 4 bases and J 1 base, leaving 12 bases between the germline ends. The CDR3 nucleotides read TGTGCCAGCAGCCCTAGGGGGGCTTCCTACAATGAGCAGTTCTTC. It translates to CASSPRGASYNEQFF.

The V gene is TRBV2, the J gene TRBJ1-2, with D uncertain. Between the trimmed V and J ends, which lost 6 bases and 8 bases, there was a span of 13 bases. There are 12 residues in the CDR3. Germline V gene sequence: CDR1 SNHLY, CDR2 FYNNEI. CDR3 sequence reads: CASSPWERGYTF. As DNA, the CDR3 is TGTGCCAGCAGCCCGTGGGAAAGGGGCTACACCTTC.

This rearrangement joins TRBV6-1 to TRBJ2-7, with 8 nucleotides matching TRBD1. Germline V gene sequence: CDR1 MNHNS, CDR2 SASEGT. Germline trimming cut 5 bases from V and 3 bases from J; bases unmatched to any gene: 6. The CDR3 runs 14 residues. CDR3: CASSPGQAFYEQYF. DNA for the CDR3: TGTGCCAGCAGTCCGGGACAGGCCTTCTACGAGCAGTACTTC.

The V call is TRBV20-1, the J call TRBJ1-4; D ambiguous. The V end lost 4 bases, the J end lost 6 bases, and 15 bases lay between the germline ends. This CDR3 has 14 amino acids. The germline V gene has CDR1 DFQATT and CDR2 SNEGSKA (reference sequence). As DNA, the CDR3 is TGCAGTGCTACCAGTGGGGAATCGGATGAAAAACTGTTTTTT. Amino acids: CSATSGESDEKLFF.

This clonotype was seen just once. V and J are TRBV29-1 and TRBJ2-7; possible D gene TRBD2, 6 bases. Germline values: CDR1 SQVTM, CDR2 ANQGSEA. The V end was cut by 4 bases, the J end by 1 base, with 20 bases between. This CDR3 spans 16 amino acids. The CDR3 bases are TGCAGCGTTGCAACCACCCTTGGGGGAGGATCCTACGAGCAGTACTTC. It translates to CSVATTLGGGSYEQYF.

The chain links TRBV15 to TRBJ2-1; 14 positions agree with TRBD2. This CDR3 is built from 17 residues. Germline CDR1 and CDR2: LNHNV and YYDKDF (reference sequence). With 4 bases clipped from V and 8 bases from J, the junction kept 10 bases outside the gene matches. The CDR3: CATSTKRLAGGHDEQFF. Here the CDR3 DNA reads TGTGCCACCAGCACCAAACGACTAGCGGGAGGGCACGATGAGCAGTTCTTC. The entire variable domain, with the rest obtained from reference TRBV15 and TRBJ2-1, is as follows: DAMVIQNPRYQVTQFGKPVTLSCSQTLNHNVMYWYQQKSSQAPKLLFHYYDKDFNNEADTPDNFQSRRPNTSFCFLDIRSPGLGDTAMYLCATSTKRLAGGHDEQFFGPGTRLTVL.

This chain links TRBV9 with TRBJ1-1; 8 bases are a match to TRBD1. V dropped 4 bases and J dropped 1; count of bases not matched to a gene: 3. There are 14 residues in the CDR3. Germline lookup yields CDR1 SGDLS and CDR2 YYNGEE. This CDR3 is CASSRGTGNTEAFF. The CDR3 nucleotides read TGTGCCAGCAGCAGGGGGACAGGGAACACTGAAGCTTTCTTT.

This chain links TRBV2 with TRBJ2-1, with a possible D match to TRBD1 (6 bases). Germline V gene lookup returns CDR1 SNHLY and CDR2 FYNNEI. The V end lost 6 bases, the J end lost 5 bases, and 20 bases lay between the germline ends. The CDR3 totals 16 residues. The CDR3 loop reads CASSPRQAHTNNEQFF. The CDR3 DNA reads TGTGCCAGCAGCCCCAGACAGGCACATACCAACAATGAGCAGTTCTTC.

The rearrangement links TRBV30 to TRBJ1-5; no clear D. This CDR3 has 12 amino acids. V shed 4 bases and J shed 2 bases, with 6 bases lying between them. Germline V CDR1 and CDR2: GTSNPN, SVGIG (reference sequence). CDR3 nucleotides: TGTGCCTGGAACCTGGGCAATCAGCCCCAGCATTTT. Protein product: CAWNLGNQPQHF.

CDR3 in amino acids: CSAIVDTDTQYF. CDR3 in DNA: TGCAGTGCTATCGTAGACACAGATACGCAGTATTTT. The rearrangement joins TRBV20-1 to TRBJ2-3; no reliable D call. Germline values: CDR1 DFQATT, CDR2 SNEGSKA (reference sequence). This CDR3 region has 12 residues. Trimming took 4 bases from V and 2 from J, leaving 7 bases between them.

The CDR3 DNA reads TGCAGTGCTAGATACTCGGCGGGAGATACGCAGTATTTT. Translation gives CSARYSAGDTQYF. The chain employs TRBV20-1 and TRBJ2-3; D possibly corresponds to TRBD2 (5 bases). V lost 2 bases, J lost 5 bases, and 11 bases lay in between. Looked up from germline, CDR1 is DFQATT and CDR2 is SNEGSKA (reference sequence). This CDR3 has 13 amino acids.

The chain carries TRBV3-1 and TRBJ1-6; no firm D call. Trimming shortened V by 1 base and J by 8 bases, and 6 bases separated the two germline ends. Germline CDR1 and CDR2: LGHDT and YNNKEL (reference sequence). CDR3 length: 13 amino acids. The CDR3 DNA reads TGTGCCAGCAGCCAAGTTTGGGATTCACCCCTCCACTTT. Its protein product is CASSQVWDSPLHF. The full variable domain, in which reference TRBV3-1 and TRBJ1-6 provide the parts outside the CDR3, is DTAVSQTPKYLVTQMGNDKSIKCEQNLGHDTMYWYKQDSKKFLKIMFSYNNKELIINETVPNRFSPKSPDKAHLNLHINSLELGDSAVYFCASSQVWDSPLHFGNGTRLTVT.

This chain links TRBV7-2 with TRBJ1-5; D perhaps matches TRBD1 (5 bases). The ends were cut back, 5 bases at V and 5 bases at J, with 10 bases in the middle. Germline CDR1 is SGHTA and CDR2 is FQGNSA. CDR3 size: 13 residues. CDR3 amino acids: CASSPGQYQPQHF. In nucleotides, the CDR3 is TGTGCCAGCAGCCCGGGGCAGTATCAGCCCCAGCATTTT.

This chain joins TRBV30 and TRBJ1-2, with D unclear. The CDR3 covers 13 residues. Trimming stripped 0 bases from V and 8 bases from J, with 13 bases between. Germline V lookup: CDR1 GTSNPN, CDR2 SVGIG (reference sequence). The CDR3 DNA sequence: TGTGCCTGGAGTGTAACGCCCCACCGAGGCTACACCTTC. Amino acid sequence: CAWSVTPHRGYTF.

The chain links TRBV27 to TRBJ1-1; D possibly corresponds to TRBD1 (6 bases). The ends were cut back, 2 bases at V and 4 bases at J, with 11 bases in the middle. Looked up from germline, CDR1 is MNHEY and CDR2 is SMNVEV (reference sequence). CDR3 length equals 14 residues. The CDR3 reads CASSLQQGPTEAFF. CDR3 coding DNA: TGTGCCAGCAGTTTACAACAGGGTCCCACTGAAGCTTTCTTT.

This chain uses TRBV7-9 with TRBJ2-7; D is undetermined. V was cut by 5 bases and J by 5 bases, with 16 bases left in between. This CDR3 comprises 14 residues. Germline CDR1 is SEHNR and CDR2 is FQNEAQ (reference sequence). The CDR3, as DNA: TGTGCCAGCAGCCCCCTCCCCGTCCCCCACGAGCAGTACTTC. Translating it yields CASSPLPVPHEQYF.

The V gene is TRBV6-1, the J gene TRBJ1-1; 10 bases match TRBD1. Germline loops: CDR1 MNHNS, CDR2 SASEGT. The CDR3 is 15 amino acids. V shed 8 bases, J shed 0 bases, and the junction held 6 bases outside the gene matches. The CDR3 is CASGGQGSLNTEAFF. Here the CDR3 DNA reads TGTGCCAGCGGGGGACAGGGGTCCCTGAACACTGAAGCTTTCTTT.

The chain employs TRBV20-1 and TRBJ2-7; D assignment may be TRBD1 or TRBD2 (5 bases each). The CDR3 sequence is 13 residues long. The germline CDR1 and CDR2 sequences are DFQATT and SNEGSKA (reference sequence). The V end lost 6 bases, the J end lost 6 bases, and 18 bases lay between the germline ends. The CDR3 nucleotides read TGCAGTGCCCTACCGGACACCGCGGGCGAGCAGTACTTC. This sequence encodes CSALPDTAGEQYF.

This sequence joins TRBV2 and TRBJ2-5; 10 bases map to TRBD2. CDR3 length: 12 amino acids. V shed 8 bases, J shed 3 bases, and the junction held 0 bases outside the gene matches. Germline CDR1 is SNHLY and CDR2 is FYNNEI. CDR3 residues: CASGLAEETQYF. The DNA of the CDR3 is TGTGCCAGCGGACTAGCGGAAGAGACCCAGTACTTC.

This clonotype was observed a single time. The chain couples TRBV15 to TRBJ2-1; 8 bases align to TRBD2. The germline V gene has CDR1 LNHNV and CDR2 YYDKDF (reference sequence). The V segment lost 0 bases and the J segment 8 bases; nucleotides outside the gene matches: 12. CDR3 length: 17 amino acids. For the CDR3, the DNA is TGTGCCACCAGCAGAGATCGGACTAGCCCTACAGTAGATGAGCAGTTCTTC. Protein: CATSRDRTSPTVDEQFF. Complete variable domain (other parts from reference TRBV15 and TRBJ2-1): DAMVIQNPRYQVTQFGKPVTLSCSQTLNHNVMYWYQQKSSQAPKLLFHYYDKDFNNEADTPDNFQSRRPNTSFCFLDIRSPGLGDTAMYLCATSRDRTSPTVDEQFFGPGTRLTVL.

The chain joins TRBV27 to TRBJ1-5; tentatively, D is TRBD1 (5 bases). V gave up 3 bases and J gave up 9 bases, with 9 bases separating them. From germline, CDR1 is MNHEY and CDR2 SMNVEV (reference sequence). The CDR3 totals 12 residues. In DNA, the CDR3 is TGTGCCAGCAGTTTCCGTCAGGGGCCCCAGCATTTT. As protein: CASSFRQGPQHF.

The chain combines TRBV20-1 with TRBJ1-1; 7 bases align to TRBD1. V dropped 4 bases and J dropped 5; count of bases not matched to a gene: 4. Germline lookup yields CDR1 DFQATT and CDR2 SNEGSKA (reference sequence). This CDR3 region has 12 residues. The CDR3 coding sequence is TGCAGTGCTATAGACAGGGTTACTGAAGCTTTCTTT. It translates to CSAIDRVTEAFF.

The rearrangement links TRBV5-4 to TRBJ1-6; perhaps TRBD1 as D (6 bases). The CDR3 covers 14 residues. Germline V gives CDR1 SGHNT, CDR2 YYREEE (reference sequence). V lost 0 bases and J lost 8, with 9 bases in between. CDR3 protein: CASSLGGAHSPLHF. The CDR3 DNA reads TGTGCCAGCAGCTTGGGGGGGGCTCATTCACCCCTCCACTTT. Together with reference TRBV5-4 and TRBJ1-6, the CDR3 gives the full variable domain: ETGVTQSPTHLIKTRGQQVTLRCSSQSGHNTVSWYQQALGQGPQFIFQYYREEENGRGNFPPRFSGLQFPNYSSELNVNALELDDSALYLCASSLGGAHSPLHFGNGTRLTVT.

The V call is TRBV6-1, the J call TRBJ1-2, with D possibly TRBD1 on 5 matching bases. V dropped 0 bases and J dropped 7 bases, with 9 bases sitting between them. Germline CDR1 and CDR2: MNHNS and SASEGT. The CDR3 has 13 amino acids. This CDR3 is CASSEARVSGYTF. DNA for the CDR3: TGTGCCAGCAGTGAAGCCAGGGTTTCTGGCTACACCTTC.